This entry lists 14 T cell receptor beta chains sequenced from one sample in a study of vaccination and CD4 T cells after COVID-19. Regarding treatment: approximately 9-day PBMC culture with coronavirus spike peptide pools or control peptides (ViraFEST assay). Sequenced with the Oncomine TCR Beta short-read assay was DNA taken from cultured CD4+ T cells. MiXCR, run by TCRdb on the PCR reads, gives a single entry per CDR3 protein. The sample has approximately 19,000 distinct CDR3 sequences, 53% seen once. Their specific antigens are unknown. The source was CD4+ T cells from blood, cultured in vitro, collected before SARS-CoV-2 vaccination. The receptors were sampled from a human donor who had recovered from COVID-19.

This clonotype was recorded a few times. This chain links TRBV24-1 with TRBJ1-3; 8 nucleotides line up with TRBD1. CDR3 length equals 14 residues. J lost 5 bases, V lost 6 bases, and 5 bases had no gene match. Per the germline V gene, CDR1 is KGHDR and CDR2 is SFDVKD. The CDR3 DNA reads as TGTGCCACCAGTTCAGGGGGCACAAGAAACACCATATATTTT. Its translation is CATSSGGTRNTIYF.

J is TRBJ1-2 and V is TRBV7-2; D perhaps matches TRBD1 (5 bases). CDR3 length: 16 residues. V lost 2 bases and J lost 6, with 19 bases in between. The V gene's germline CDR1 is SGHTA and CDR2 FQGNSA. CDR3 DNA sequence: TGTGCCAGCAGCTTATCCCAATTGACAGCTCTCCATGGCTACACCTTC. This translates into CASSLSQLTALHGYTF.

The chain recombines TRBV24-1 with TRBJ2-5; TRBD2 agrees at 16 bases. The CDR3 has 15 residues. Trimming at V came to 10 bases and at J to 5 bases, leaving 6 bases not matched to a gene. The germline V gene encodes CDR1 KGHDR and CDR2 SFDVKD. The CDR3 DNA follows: TGTGCCACGGCCCAGGGACTAGCGGGAGGGGAGACCCAGTACTTC. Its translation is CATAQGLAGGETQYF.

V usage is TRBV20-1 and J usage is TRBJ1-5; the match to TRBD1 covers 8 bases. Trimming at V came to 2 bases and at J to 0 bases, leaving 6 bases not matched to a gene. The germline V gene has CDR1 DFQATT and CDR2 SNEGSKA (reference sequence). The CDR3 has 16 residues. CDR3 sequence: CSARWQGAYSNQPQHF. CDR3 in DNA: TGCAGTGCTAGATGGCAGGGGGCCTATAGCAATCAGCCCCAGCATTTT.

The rearrangement uses TRBV7-2 and TRBJ2-7; D gene uncertain. Germline values: CDR1 SGHTA, CDR2 FQGNSA. V lost 8 bases, J lost 3 bases, and 11 bases lay in between. The CDR3 is made up of 12 amino acids. CDR3 region: CASAADNYEQYF. The CDR3 nucleotides read TGTGCCAGCGCAGCAGATAACTACGAGCAGTACTTC. The complete variable domain, with remaining parts taken from reference TRBV7-2 and TRBJ2-7, reads GAGVSQSPSNKVTEKGKDVELRCDPISGHTALYWYRQSLGQGLEFLIYFQGNSAPDKSGLPSDRFSAERTGGSVSTLTIQRTQQEDSAVYLCASAADNYEQYFGPGTRLTVT.

This chain joins TRBV7-9 and TRBJ2-7; 14 positions match TRBD2. The CDR3 runs 14 residues. Germline trimming cut 5 bases from V and 5 bases from J; bases unmatched to any gene: 2. Germline V gives CDR1 SEHNR, CDR2 FQNEAQ (reference sequence). CDR3 bases: TGTGCCAGCAGCCAGGGACTAGCGGGAGACGAGCAGTACTTC. Encoded protein: CASSQGLAGDEQYF.

There are a few counts of this clonotype. The chain employs TRBV6-1 and TRBJ1-2, with a weak D call TRBD1 (5 bases). CDR1 is MNHNS and CDR2 is SASEGT in the germline V gene. V was clipped by 5 bases and J by 8 bases, with 18 bases between them. This CDR3 has 14 amino acids. The CDR3 sequence is CASSRDRTMLGYTF. The CDR3 DNA is TGTGCCAGCAGTAGGGACCGTACGATGTTAGGCTACACCTTC.

The J gene is TRBJ2-5, the V gene TRBV4-3; no definite D call. In germline, CDR1 is LGHNA, CDR2 YSLEER. This CDR3 contains 14 residues. V lost 0 bases, J lost 5 bases, and 10 bases lay in between. Here the CDR3 DNA reads TGCGCCAGCAGCCAAGATCGGAGACCCGAGACCCAGTACTTC. Translation: CASSQDRRPETQYF.

The gene calls are TRBV7-9 and TRBJ2-3; 9 positions agree with TRBD2. Germline CDR1 reads SEHNR; CDR2 reads FQNEAQ (reference sequence). The CDR3 has 16 amino acids. The J segment lost 0 bases and the V segment lost 5 bases, leaving 6 bases of the junction unmatched. CDR3 region: CASSPRLAASTDTQYF. As DNA, the CDR3 is TGTGCCAGCAGCCCCAGACTAGCGGCCAGCACAGATACGCAGTATTTT.

This clonotype was seen a handful of times. The gene calls are TRBV5-6 and TRBJ1-2; D ambiguous. CDR3 length: 14 amino acids. The V end was cut by 4 bases, the J end by 1 base, with 11 bases between. The germline CDR1 and CDR2 sequences are SGHDT and YYEEEE. CDR3 protein: CASSPEIVNYGYTF. CDR3 bases: TGTGCCAGCAGCCCAGAAATAGTTAACTATGGCTACACCTTC.

The table lists this clonotype with a few counts. The chain joins TRBV5-7 to TRBJ1-5; perhaps TRBD1 as D (6 bases). TRBV5-7 is noted as an ORF with a role that remains uncertain. Trimming stripped 4 bases from V and 0 bases from J, with 11 bases between. This CDR3 has 15 amino acids. The CDR3 sequence: CASSRTAYSNQPQHF. The CDR3 DNA reads as TGTGCCAGCAGCCGGACAGCCTATAGCAATCAGCCCCAGCATTTT.

V is TRBV20-1 and J is TRBJ2-2; D uncertain. Germline lookup yields CDR1 DFQATT and CDR2 SNEGSKA (reference sequence). The CDR3 is 14 residues long. Deletions cut 6 bases from V and 0 bases from J, with 11 bases between. Written as DNA, the CDR3 is TGCAGTGCCCCCCTGCCATCGAACACCGGGGAGCTGTTTTTT. This encodes CSAPLPSNTGELFF.

The chain carries TRBV11-3 and TRBJ2-1; 10 bases agree with TRBD2. Per the germline V gene, CDR1 is SGHNT and CDR2 is YENEEA. CDR3 length equals 17 residues. After removal of 5 bases from V and 6 bases from J, the junction contained 13 bases not matched to a gene. The DNA for the CDR3 is TGTGCCAGCAGCCTTAGCTTTAGCGGGAGGTTTAGCAATGAGCAGTTCTTC. As protein: CASSLSFSGRFSNEQFF.

The table lists this clonotype with a count of one. The chain has TRBV7-2 and TRBJ2-7; 9 positions match TRBD1. The germline gives CDR1 SGHTA, CDR2 FQGNSA. The CDR3 spans 14 residues. With 5 bases clipped from V and 3 bases from J, the junction kept 5 bases outside the gene matches. This CDR3 reads CASSPRTGDYEQYF. CDR3 sequence (DNA): TGTGCCAGCAGCCCAAGGACAGGGGACTACGAGCAGTACTTC.